This T cell receptor beta chain was captured in a study of CD8 T cells in ankylosing spondylitis (dated by TCRdb to about 2017). General notes on the study: T cell receptor beta repertoires were profiled in healthy donors and ankylosing spondylitis patients so that disease-linked TCR variants could be found. The full study cohort comprised around 25 ankylosing spondylitis patients and approximately 100 healthy donors. Peripheral blood samples were taken, and synovial fluid was additionally collected from ankylosing spondylitis patients.

For sequencing, an Illumina HiSeq 2500 was employed. TCR beta libraries were prepared by quantitative 5'-RACE with molecular barcodes. The source study handled its data this way. A new computational method based on a probabilistic model of VDJ rearrangement was used to identify disease-linked TCR variants. TCRdb passed the public sequencing reads through fastp at Q25 and MiXCR, retaining productive beta sequences. Identical CDR3 protein sequences are pooled into one entry, listed with their most common genes and DNA. Clone size and V and J calls follow TCRdb, not the original study. The sample table records some 200,000 distinct CDR3 sequences; roughly 25% of these occur just once. Approximately 6.6% of the sample belongs to the ten largest clones. The CDR3 sequence holds 17 residues, the cysteine and phenylalanine included. CDR3 DNA is the only sequence kept; it has 51 bases, read in frame from the first base. The germline V gene encodes CDR1 DFQATT and CDR2 SNEGSKA (reference sequence). V and J are trimmed by 5 bases and 0 bases, and the gene matches miss 12 bases of the junction.

What the work shows at the level of the full study, not this receptor alone: A TCR beta motif of about 8 highly homologous amino acid variants appeared characteristic of blood from ankylosing spondylitis patients. Some TCR beta motif variants had previously been reported in synovial fluid and blood of reactive arthritis patients, which suggested common disease-initiation mechanisms. The disease-linked clones had a CD8+ phenotype and were found at relatively low frequencies in peripheral blood. The disease-linked clones were reported to be significantly enriched in matched synovial fluid samples from ankylosing spondylitis patients.

Details on this clonotype: The specificity of this receptor is unknown. No base quality information exists; no much larger clone differs at one position.

The source of this sequence is a male donor with ankylosing spondylitis or in good health (not recorded which). The sample was blood, either unsorted or a sorted T cell fraction (not recorded which). The sequence joins TRBV20-1 to TRBJ2-7; 11 central nucleotides agree with TRBD2. The nucleotides are TGCAGTGCTCAATCAGAAAAAACTAGCGGGGGCTCCTACGAGCAGTACTTC. This sequence encodes CSAQSEKTSGGSYEQYF.